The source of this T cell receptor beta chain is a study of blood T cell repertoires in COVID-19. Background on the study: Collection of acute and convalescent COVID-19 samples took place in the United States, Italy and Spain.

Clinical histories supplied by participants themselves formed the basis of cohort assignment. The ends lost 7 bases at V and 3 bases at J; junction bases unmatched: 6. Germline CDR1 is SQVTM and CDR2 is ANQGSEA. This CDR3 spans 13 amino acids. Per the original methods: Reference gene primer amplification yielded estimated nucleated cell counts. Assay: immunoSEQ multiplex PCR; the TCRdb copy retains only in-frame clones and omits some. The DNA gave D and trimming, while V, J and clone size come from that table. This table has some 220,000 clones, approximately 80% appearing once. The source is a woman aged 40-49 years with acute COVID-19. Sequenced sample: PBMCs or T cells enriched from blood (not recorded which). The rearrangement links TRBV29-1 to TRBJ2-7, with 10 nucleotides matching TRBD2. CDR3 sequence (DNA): TGCAGCGCCCTCGCTAGCGGGAGCTACGAGCAGTACTTC. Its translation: CSALASGSYEQYF.